This T cell receptor beta chain was captured by sequencing in a study of cytomegalovirus exposure and HLA in healthy donors. Study-wide background: Among about 400 genotyped donors, about 85% fell in the Caucasian-associated ancestry cluster. Study-level points and caveats: The CMV antigen specificity of a few CMV-associated chains was confirmed through in vitro analysis.

Primers for the PCR totalled 60 Vbeta and 13 Jbeta. Sequencing was performed with immunoSEQ multiplex PCR; in TCRdb, only in-frame clones are kept and a portion is missing. This repertoire shows some 33,000 clones, more than 60% found once; its top ten account for 20% to 25%. The germline V gene encodes CDR1 SGHDT and CDR2 YYEEEE. V shed 4 bases and J shed 4 bases, with 17 bases lying between them. The CDR3 spans 15 residues. A single count supports this clone. Its antigen is undetermined. The chain couples TRBV5-6 to TRBJ2-5; TRBD2 might be the D (5 bases). The TCR originated in a man between 45 and 60 years old in good health and CMV-seropositive. Sequencing input: PBMCs. The CDR3 loop is CASSRKTRMGETQYF. CDR3 in DNA: TGTGCCAGCAGCCGAAAAACTAGGATGGGAGAGACCCAGTACTTC.